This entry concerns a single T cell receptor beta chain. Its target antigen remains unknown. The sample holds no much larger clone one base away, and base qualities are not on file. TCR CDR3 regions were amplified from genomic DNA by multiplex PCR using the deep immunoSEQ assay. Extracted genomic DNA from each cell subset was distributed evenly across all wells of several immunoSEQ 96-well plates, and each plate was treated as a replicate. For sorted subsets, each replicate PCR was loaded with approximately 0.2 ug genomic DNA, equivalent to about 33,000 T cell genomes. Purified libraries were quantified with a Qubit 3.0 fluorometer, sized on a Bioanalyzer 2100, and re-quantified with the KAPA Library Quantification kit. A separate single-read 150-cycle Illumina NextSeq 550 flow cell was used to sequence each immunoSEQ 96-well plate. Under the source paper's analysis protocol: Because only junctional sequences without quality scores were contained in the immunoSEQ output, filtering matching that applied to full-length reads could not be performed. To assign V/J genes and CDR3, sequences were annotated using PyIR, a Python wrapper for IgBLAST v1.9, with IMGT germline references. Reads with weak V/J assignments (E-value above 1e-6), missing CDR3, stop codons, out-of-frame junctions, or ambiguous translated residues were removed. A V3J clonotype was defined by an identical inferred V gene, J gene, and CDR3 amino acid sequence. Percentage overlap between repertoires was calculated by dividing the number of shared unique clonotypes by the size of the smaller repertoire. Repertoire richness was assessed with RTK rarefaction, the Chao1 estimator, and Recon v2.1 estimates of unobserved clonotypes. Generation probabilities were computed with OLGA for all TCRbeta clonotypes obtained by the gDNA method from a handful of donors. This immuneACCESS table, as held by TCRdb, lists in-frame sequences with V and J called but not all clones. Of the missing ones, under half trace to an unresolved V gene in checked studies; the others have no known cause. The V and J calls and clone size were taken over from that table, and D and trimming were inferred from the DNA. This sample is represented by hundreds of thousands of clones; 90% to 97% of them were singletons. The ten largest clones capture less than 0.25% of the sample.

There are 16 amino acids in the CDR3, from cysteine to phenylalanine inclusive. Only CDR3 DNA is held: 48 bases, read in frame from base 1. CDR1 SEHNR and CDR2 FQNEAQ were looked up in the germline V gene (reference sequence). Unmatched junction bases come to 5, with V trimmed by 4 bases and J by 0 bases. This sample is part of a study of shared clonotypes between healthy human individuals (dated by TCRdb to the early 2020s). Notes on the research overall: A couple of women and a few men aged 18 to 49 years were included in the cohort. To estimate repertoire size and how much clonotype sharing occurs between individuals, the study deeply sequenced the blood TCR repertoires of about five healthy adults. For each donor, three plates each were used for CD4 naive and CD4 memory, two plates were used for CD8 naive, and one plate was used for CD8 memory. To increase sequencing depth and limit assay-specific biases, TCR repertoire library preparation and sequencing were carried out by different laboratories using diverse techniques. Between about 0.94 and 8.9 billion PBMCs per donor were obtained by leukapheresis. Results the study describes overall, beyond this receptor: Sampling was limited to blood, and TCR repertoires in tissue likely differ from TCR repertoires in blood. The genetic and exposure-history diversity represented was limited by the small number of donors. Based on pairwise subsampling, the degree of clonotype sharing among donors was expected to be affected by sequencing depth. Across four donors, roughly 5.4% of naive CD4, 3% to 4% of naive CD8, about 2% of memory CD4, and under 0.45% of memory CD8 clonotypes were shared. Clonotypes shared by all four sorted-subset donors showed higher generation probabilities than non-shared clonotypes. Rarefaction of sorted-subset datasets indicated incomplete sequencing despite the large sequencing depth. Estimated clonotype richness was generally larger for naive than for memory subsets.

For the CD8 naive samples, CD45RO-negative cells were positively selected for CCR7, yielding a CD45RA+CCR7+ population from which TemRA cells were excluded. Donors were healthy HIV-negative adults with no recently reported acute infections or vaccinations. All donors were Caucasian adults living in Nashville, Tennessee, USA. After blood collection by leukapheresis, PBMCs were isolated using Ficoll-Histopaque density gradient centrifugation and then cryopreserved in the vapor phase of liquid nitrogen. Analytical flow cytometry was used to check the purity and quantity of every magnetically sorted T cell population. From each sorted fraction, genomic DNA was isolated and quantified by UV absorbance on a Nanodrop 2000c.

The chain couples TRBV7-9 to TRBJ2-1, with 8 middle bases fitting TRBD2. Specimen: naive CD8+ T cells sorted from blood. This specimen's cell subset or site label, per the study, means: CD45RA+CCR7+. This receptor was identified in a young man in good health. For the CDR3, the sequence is CASSSVAGSSYNEQFF. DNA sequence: TGTGCCAGCAGCTCAGTAGCGGGATCCTCCTACAATGAGCAGTTCTTC.